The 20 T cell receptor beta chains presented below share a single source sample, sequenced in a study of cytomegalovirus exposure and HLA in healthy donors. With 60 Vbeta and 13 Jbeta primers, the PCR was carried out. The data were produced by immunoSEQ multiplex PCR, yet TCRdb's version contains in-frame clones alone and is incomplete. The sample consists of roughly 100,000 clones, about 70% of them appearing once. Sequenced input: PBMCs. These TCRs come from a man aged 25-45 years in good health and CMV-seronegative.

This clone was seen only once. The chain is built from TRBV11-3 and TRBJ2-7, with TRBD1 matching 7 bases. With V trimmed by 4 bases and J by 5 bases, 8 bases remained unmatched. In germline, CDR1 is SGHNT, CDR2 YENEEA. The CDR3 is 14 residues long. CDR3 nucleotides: TGTGCCAGCAGCTATATGACAGGGAAAAACGAGCAGTACTTC. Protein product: CASSYMTGKNEQYF. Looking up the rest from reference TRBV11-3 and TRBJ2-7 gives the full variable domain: EAGVVQSPRYKIIEKKQPVAFWCNPISGHNTLYWYLQNLGQGPELLIRYENEEAVDDSQLPKDRFSAERLKGVDSTLKIQPAELGDSAVYLCASSYMTGKNEQYFGPGTRLTVT.

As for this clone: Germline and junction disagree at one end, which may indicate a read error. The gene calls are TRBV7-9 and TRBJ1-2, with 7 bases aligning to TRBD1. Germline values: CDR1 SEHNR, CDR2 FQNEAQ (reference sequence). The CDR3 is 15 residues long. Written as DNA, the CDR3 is TGTTCCAGCAGCCCCCGGACAGGTATCAGCTATGGCTACACCTTC. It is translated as CSSSPRTGISYGYTF.

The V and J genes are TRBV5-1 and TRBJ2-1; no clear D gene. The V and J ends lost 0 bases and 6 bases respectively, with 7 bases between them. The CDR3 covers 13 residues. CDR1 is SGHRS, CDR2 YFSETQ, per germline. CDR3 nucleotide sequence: TGCGCCAGCAGCTTGGGGAACAGCAATGAGCAGTTCTTC. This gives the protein CASSLGNSNEQFF.

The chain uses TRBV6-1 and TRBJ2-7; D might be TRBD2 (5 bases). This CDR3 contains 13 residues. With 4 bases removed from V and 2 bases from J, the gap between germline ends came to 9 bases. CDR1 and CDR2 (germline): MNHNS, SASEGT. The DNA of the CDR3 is TGTGCCAGCAGTGTCCAGCGGACCTACGAGCAGTACTTC. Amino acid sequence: CASSVQRTYEQYF.

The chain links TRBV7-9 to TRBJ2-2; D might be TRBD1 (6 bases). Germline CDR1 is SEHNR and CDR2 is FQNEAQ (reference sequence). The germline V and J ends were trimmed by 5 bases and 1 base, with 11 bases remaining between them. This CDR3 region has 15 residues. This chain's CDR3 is CASSRGQMNTGELFF. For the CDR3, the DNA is TGTGCCAGCAGCAGAGGACAGATGAACACCGGGGAGCTGTTTTTT.

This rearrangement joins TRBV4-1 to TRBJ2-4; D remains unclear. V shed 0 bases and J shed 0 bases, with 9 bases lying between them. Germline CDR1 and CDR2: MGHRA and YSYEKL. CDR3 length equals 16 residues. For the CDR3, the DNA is TGCGCCAGCAGCCAAGACAGCAGGCTAGCCAAAAACATTCAGTACTTC. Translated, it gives CASSQDSRLAKNIQYF.

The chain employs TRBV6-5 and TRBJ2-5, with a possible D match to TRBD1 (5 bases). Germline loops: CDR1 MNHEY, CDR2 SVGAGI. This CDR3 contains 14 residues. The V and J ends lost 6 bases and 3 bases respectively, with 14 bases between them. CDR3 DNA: TGTGCCAGCAGACCTCTAGGGGCCAAAGAGACCCAGTACTTC. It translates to CASRPLGAKETQYF.

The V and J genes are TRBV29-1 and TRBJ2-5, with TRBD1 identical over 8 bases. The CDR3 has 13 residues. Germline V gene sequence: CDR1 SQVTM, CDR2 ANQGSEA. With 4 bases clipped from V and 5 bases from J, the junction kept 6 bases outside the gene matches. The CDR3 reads CSVGDRGGETQYF. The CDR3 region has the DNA TGCAGCGTTGGCGACAGGGGTGGGGAGACCCAGTACTTC.

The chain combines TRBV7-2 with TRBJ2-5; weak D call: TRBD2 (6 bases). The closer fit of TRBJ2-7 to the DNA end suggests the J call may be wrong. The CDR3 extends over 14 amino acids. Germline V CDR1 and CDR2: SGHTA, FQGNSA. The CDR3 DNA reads TGTGCCAGCAGCTTAGTGGGGGGTGGGGACGAGCAGTACTTC. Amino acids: CASSLVGGGDEQYF.

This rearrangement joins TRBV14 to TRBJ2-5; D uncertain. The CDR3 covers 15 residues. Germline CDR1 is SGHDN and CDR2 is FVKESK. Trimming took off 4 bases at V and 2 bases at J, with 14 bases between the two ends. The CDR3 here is CASSLSKRVQETQYF. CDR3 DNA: TGTGCCAGCAGCCTGAGTAAACGGGTACAAGAGACCCAGTACTTC.

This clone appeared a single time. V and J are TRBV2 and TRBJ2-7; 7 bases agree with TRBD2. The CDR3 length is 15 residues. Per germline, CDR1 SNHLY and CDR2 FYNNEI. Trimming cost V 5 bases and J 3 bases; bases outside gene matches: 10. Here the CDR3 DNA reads TGTGCCAGCAGTACTGGGGGAAGCGGGAACTACGAGCAGTACTTC. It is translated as CASSTGGSGNYEQYF. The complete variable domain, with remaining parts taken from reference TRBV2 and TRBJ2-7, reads EPEVTQTPSHQVTQMGQEVILRCVPISNHLYFYWYRQILGQKVEFLVSFYNNEISEKSEIFDDQFSVERPDGSNFTLKIRSTKLEDSAMYFCASSTGGSGNYEQYFGPGTRLTVT.

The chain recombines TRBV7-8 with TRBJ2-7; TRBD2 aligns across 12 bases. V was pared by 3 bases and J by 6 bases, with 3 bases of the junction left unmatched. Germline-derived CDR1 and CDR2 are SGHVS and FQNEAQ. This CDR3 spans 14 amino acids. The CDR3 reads CASSFQLAGGEQYF. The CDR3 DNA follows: TGTGCCAGCAGCTTTCAACTAGCGGGAGGCGAGCAGTACTTC.

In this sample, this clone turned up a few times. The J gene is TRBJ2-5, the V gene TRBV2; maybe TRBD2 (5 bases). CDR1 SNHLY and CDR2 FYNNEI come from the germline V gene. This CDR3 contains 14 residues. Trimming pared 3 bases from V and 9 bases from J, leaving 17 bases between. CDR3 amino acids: CASSDNGEIIPQYF. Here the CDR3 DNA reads TGTGCCAGCAGTGATAACGGGGAAATCATTCCCCAGTACTTC.

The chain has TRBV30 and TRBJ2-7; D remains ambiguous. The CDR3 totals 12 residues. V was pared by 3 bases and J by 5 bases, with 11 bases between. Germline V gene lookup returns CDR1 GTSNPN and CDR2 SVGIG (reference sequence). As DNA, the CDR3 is TGTGCCTGGAGCCCGCAATACAACGAGCAGTACTTC. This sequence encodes CAWSPQYNEQYF. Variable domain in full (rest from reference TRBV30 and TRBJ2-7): SQTIHQWPATLVQPVGSPLSLECTVEGTSNPNLYWYRQAAGRGLQLLFYSVGIGQISSEVPQNLSASRPQDRQFILSSKKLLLSDSGFYLCAWSPQYNEQYFGPGTRLTVT.

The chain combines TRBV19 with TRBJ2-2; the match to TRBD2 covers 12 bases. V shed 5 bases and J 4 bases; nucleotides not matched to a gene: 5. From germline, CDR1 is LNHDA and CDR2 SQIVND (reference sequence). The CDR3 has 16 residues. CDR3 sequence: CASSLRTSGTTGELFF. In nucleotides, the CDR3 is TGTGCCAGTAGTCTAAGGACTAGCGGGACCACCGGGGAGCTGTTTTTT.

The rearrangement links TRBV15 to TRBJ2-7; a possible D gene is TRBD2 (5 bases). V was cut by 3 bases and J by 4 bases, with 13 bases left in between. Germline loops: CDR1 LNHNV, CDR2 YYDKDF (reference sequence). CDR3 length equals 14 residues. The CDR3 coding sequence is TGTGCCACCAGCAGCAGCAGGAGGTCTTACGAGCAGTACTTC. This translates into CATSSSRRSYEQYF.

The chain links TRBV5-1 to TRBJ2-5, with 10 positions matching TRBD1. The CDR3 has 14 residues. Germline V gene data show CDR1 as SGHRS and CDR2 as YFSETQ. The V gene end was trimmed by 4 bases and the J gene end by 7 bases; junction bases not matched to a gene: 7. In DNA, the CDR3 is TGCGCCAGCAGCGGGGGACAGGGGCAGGCGACCCAGTACTTC. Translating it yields CASSGGQGQATQYF.

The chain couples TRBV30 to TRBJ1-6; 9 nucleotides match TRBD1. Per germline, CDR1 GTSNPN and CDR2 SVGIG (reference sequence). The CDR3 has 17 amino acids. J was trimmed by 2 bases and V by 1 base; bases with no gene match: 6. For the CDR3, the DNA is TGTGCCTGGAGTGGAGGACAGGGGCAGCCCTATAATTCACCCCTCCACTTT. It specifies CAWSGGQGQPYNSPLHF.

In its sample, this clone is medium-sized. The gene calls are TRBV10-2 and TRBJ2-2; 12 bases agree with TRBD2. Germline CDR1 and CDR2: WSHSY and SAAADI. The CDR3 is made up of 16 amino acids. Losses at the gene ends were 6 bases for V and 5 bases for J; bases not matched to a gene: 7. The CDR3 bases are TGCGCCAGCAGACTACTAGCGGGAGGCGAGACCGGGGAGCTGTTTTTT. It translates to CASRLLAGGETGELFF.

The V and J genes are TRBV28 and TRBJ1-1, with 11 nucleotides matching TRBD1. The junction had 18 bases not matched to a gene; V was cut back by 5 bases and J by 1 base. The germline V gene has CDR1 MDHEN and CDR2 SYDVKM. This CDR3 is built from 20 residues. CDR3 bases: TGTGCCAGCAGTATCGGGGTCCCCGGGACAGGGGGATTCTGGAACACTGAAGCTTTCTTT. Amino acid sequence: CASSIGVPGTGGFWNTEAFF.